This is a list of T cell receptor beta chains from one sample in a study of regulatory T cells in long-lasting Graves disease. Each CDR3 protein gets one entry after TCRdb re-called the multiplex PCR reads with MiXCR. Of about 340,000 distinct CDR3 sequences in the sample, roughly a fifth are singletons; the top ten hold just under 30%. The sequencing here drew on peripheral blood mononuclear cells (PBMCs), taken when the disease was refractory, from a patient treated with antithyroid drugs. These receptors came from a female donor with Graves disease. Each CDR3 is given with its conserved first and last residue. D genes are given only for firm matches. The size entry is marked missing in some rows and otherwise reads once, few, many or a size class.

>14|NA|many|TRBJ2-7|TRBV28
CASSLGLVFYEQYF
TGTGCCAGCAGTTTAGGCCTGGTCTTCTACGAGCAGTACTTC
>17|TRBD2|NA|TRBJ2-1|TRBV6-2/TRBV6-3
CASNRRGAGGYGNEQFF
TGTGCCAGCAACCGCAGAGGGGCGGGAGGGTACGGCAATGAGCAGTTCTTC
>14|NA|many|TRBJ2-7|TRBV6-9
CASSYLAGTYEQYF
TGTGCCAGCAGTTACCTCGCGGGCACCTACGAGCAGTACTTC
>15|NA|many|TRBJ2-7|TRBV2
CASRDGRAISYEQYF
TGTGCCAGCAGGGACGGCCGAGCGATAAGCTACGAGCAGTACTTC
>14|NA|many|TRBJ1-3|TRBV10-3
CAISAGREGNTIYF
TGTGCCATCAGTGCCGGACGGGAAGGAAACACCATATATTTT
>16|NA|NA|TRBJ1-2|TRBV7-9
CASSRRDLREDYGYTF
TGTGCCAGCAGCCGCAGGGACTTACGGGAAGACTATGGCTACACCTTC
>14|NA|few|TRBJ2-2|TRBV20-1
CSARRDFNTGELFF
TGCAGTGCAAGGAGGGACTTCAACACCGGGGAGCTGTTTTTT
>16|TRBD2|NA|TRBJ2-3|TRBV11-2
CASSSLRGRAPDTQYF
TGTGCCAGCAGCTCCCTCCGCGGGAGGGCCCCAGATACGCAGTATTTT
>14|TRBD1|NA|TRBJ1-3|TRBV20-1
CSAVGTATGNTIYF
TGCAGTGCTGTAGGGACAGCTACTGGGAACACCATATATTTT
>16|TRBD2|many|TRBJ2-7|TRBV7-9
CASSLGLGRATYEQYF
TGTGCCAGCAGCTTAGGCCTCGGGAGGGCCACCTACGAGCAGTACTTC
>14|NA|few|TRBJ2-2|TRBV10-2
CASSESRVPGELFF
TGCGCCAGCAGTGAGTCGAGGGTACCAGGGGAGCTGTTTTTT
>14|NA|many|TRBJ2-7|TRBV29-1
CSVGDTWTPYEQYF
TGCAGCGTTGGGGACACATGGACTCCCTACGAGCAGTACTTC
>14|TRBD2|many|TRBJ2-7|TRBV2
CASMGLAGAREQYF
TGTGCCAGCATGGGACTAGCGGGAGCTCGCGAGCAGTACTTC
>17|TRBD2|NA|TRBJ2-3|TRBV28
CASIPRGTSAGTDTQYF
TGTGCCAGCATCCCCAGGGGGACTAGCGCGGGCACAGATACGCAGTATTTT
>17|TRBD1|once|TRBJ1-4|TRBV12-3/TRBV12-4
CVSRPTGTGAFNEKLFF
TGTGTCAGCAGACCCACCGGGACAGGGGCTTTTAATGAAAAACTGTTTTTT
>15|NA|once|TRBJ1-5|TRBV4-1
CASSQEGGVNQPQHF
TGCGCCAGCAGCCAAGAGGGGGGGGTTAATCAGCCCCAGCATTTT
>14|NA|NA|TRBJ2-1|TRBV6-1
CASSRFGSSNEQFF
TGTGCCAGCAGCCGCTTTGGCTCATCCAATGAGCAGTTCTTC
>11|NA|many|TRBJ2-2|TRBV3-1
CASRQTGELFF
TGTGCCAGCAGACAGACCGGGGAGCTGTTTTTT
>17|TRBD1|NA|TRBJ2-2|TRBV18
CASSPALDRAGTGELFF
TGTGCCAGCTCGCCTGCCCTGGACAGGGCCGGCACCGGGGAGCTGTTTTTT
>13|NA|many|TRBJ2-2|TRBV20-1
CSVTQLVHGELFF
TGCAGTGTTACACAGCTAGTACACGGGGAGCTGTTTTTT
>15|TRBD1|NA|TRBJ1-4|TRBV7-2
CASSLVAGQGAQLFF
TGTGCCAGCAGCTTAGTGGCGGGACAGGGGGCACAACTGTTTTTT
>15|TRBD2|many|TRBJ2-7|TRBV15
CATSRALAGSREQYF
TGTGCCACCAGCAGAGCCCTAGCGGGATCACGGGAGCAGTACTTC
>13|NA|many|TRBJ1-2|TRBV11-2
CASSLGDVYGYTF
TGTGCCAGCAGCTTAGGGGACGTTTATGGCTACACCTTC
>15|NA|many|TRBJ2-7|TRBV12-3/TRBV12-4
CASSFRDPSSYEQYF
TGTGCCAGCAGTTTCAGGGACCCCAGCTCCTACGAGCAGTACTTC
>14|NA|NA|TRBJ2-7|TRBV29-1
CSVEGGEQSYERYF
TGCAGCGTTGAAGGGGGGGAGCAATCCTACGAGCGGTACTTC
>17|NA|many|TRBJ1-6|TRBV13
CASSLSGQTFNNSPLHF
TGTGCCAGCAGCTTGTCGGGTCAGACATTCAATAATTCACCCCTCCACTTT
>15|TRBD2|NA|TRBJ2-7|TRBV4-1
CASSQGLAVSYEQYF
TGCGCCAGCAGCCAGGGACTAGCAGTCTCCTACGAGCAGTACTTC
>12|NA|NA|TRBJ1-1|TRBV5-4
CASSGKGGEAFF
TGTGCCAGCAGCGGGAAGGGGGGTGAAGCTTTCTTT
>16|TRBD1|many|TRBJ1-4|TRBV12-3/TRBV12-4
CASSLEKTGRVEKLFF
TGTGCCAGCAGTTTAGAGAAGACAGGGCGGGTTGAAAAACTGTTTTTT
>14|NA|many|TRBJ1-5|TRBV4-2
CASSQRRSNQPQHF
TGTGCCAGCAGCCAAAGGAGAAGCAATCAGCCCCAGCATTTT
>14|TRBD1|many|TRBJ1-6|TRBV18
CASSAGTGKSPLHF
TGTGCCAGCTCCGCCGGGACAGGGAAATCACCCCTCCACTTT